These T cell receptor beta chains were read from a single sample in a study of blood T cells in healthy people across ages. TCRdb processed the 5' RACE reads anew with MiXCR; each CDR3 protein has one entry. The top ten hold 20% to 25% of the sample, which has roughly 790,000 distinct CDR3 sequences, roughly 41% seen once. The sample consisted of blood. The receptor source for this set is a woman aged 60 to 75 in good health. CDR3s include the opening cysteine and the closing phenylalanine or tryptophan. A D gene is named only where the DNA matches it firmly. Clone size, where shown, is once, few, many, or a class for clones that have expanded.

J gene: TRBJ1-2
clone size: .
V gene: TRBV11-3
D gene: .
CDR3 DNA: TGTGCCAGCAGCTCCAAGCGGAGGGCCGGCTATGGCTACACCTTC
CDR3 protein: CASSSKRRAGYGYTF

J gene: TRBJ2-3
clone size: .
V gene: TRBV5-1
D gene: TRBD2
CDR3 DNA: TGCGCCAGCAGCCCGGGACTAGAGGAAAGCACAGATACGCAGTATTTT
CDR3 protein: CASSPGLEESTDTQYF

J gene: TRBJ1-4
clone size: .
V gene: TRBV6-5
D gene: .
CDR3 DNA: TGTGCCAGCAGTAGACCCGACAGCTCGCTGTTTTTT
CDR3 protein: CASSRPDSSLFF

J gene: TRBJ2-3
clone size: few
V gene: TRBV7-3
D gene: TRBD2
CDR3 DNA: TGTGCCAGCAGTGTGGGAGGCGGGAGCAGGCCAGATACGCAGTATTTT
CDR3 protein: CASSVGGGSRPDTQYF

J gene: TRBJ1-1
clone size: .
V gene: TRBV4-3
D gene: .
CDR3 DNA: TGCGCCAGCAGCCAAGACGGGGGGGGCTTCGACACTGAAGCTTTCTTT
CDR3 protein: CASSQDGGGFDTEAFF

J gene: TRBJ2-1
clone size: few
V gene: TRBV18
D gene: TRBD2
CDR3 DNA: TGTGCCAGCTCACCTTGGACTAGCGGGTCTCGTGAGCAGTTCTTC
CDR3 protein: CASSPWTSGSREQFF

J gene: TRBJ2-3
clone size: .
V gene: TRBV9
D gene: TRBD2
CDR3 DNA: TGTGCCAGCAGCTTCCGGACTAGCGGACTCACAGATACGCAGTATTTT
CDR3 protein: CASSFRTSGLTDTQYF

J gene: TRBJ1-4
clone size: many
V gene: TRBV7-2
D gene: .
CDR3 DNA: TGTGCCAGCAGCCGTGACCGTGGTGAAAAACTGTTTTTT
CDR3 protein: CASSRDRGEKLFF

J gene: TRBJ2-7
clone size: .
V gene: TRBV20-1
D gene: .
CDR3 DNA: TGCAGTGCCCGCCGAGGGACCCTCTACGAGCAGTACTTC
CDR3 protein: CSARRGTLYEQYF

J gene: TRBJ1-1
clone size: .
V gene: TRBV10-3
D gene: .
CDR3 DNA: TGTGCCATCAGTCAAAATACGGGACACCAGAACACTGAAGCTTTCTTT
CDR3 protein: CAISQNTGHQNTEAFF

J gene: TRBJ1-5
clone size: .
V gene: TRBV2
D gene: TRBD1
CDR3 DNA: TGTGCCAGCAGCAGAGACAGGGAGGATCAGCCCCAGCATTTT
CDR3 protein: CASSRDREDQPQHF

J gene: TRBJ2-7
clone size: .
V gene: TRBV3-1
D gene: .
CDR3 DNA: TGTGCCAGCAGCCCCAACTTTTCCGGTGGTGAATTGTACTTC
CDR3 protein: CASSPNFSGGELYF

J gene: TRBJ2-7
clone size: .
V gene: TRBV5-1
D gene: TRBD2
CDR3 DNA: TGCGCCAGCAGCACCCAAGGTCCGGGACTAGCAGCCCCCTACGAGCAGTACTTC
CDR3 protein: CASSTQGPGLAAPYEQYF

J gene: TRBJ1-5
clone size: .
V gene: TRBV20-1
D gene: TRBD1
CDR3 DNA: TGCAGTGCTAGAGCACTGACAGGGAGCAATCAGCCCCAGCATTTT
CDR3 protein: CSARALTGSNQPQHF

J gene: TRBJ1-2
clone size: .
V gene: TRBV28
D gene: TRBD1
CDR3 DNA: TGTGCCAGCAGTTCTCCCCAGGGGGGTAGGGCGGAAGGCTACACCTTC
CDR3 protein: CASSSPQGGRAEGYTF

J gene: TRBJ2-6
clone size: .
V gene: TRBV6-5
D gene: .
CDR3 DNA: TGTGCCAGCAGACCCTCACTTGGGGCCAACGTCCTGACTTTC
CDR3 protein: CASRPSLGANVLTF

J gene: TRBJ1-5
clone size: .
V gene: TRBV6-5
D gene: .
CDR3 DNA: TGTGCCAGCAGTTCTCTTTGGGATCAGCCCCAGCATTTT
CDR3 protein: CASSSLWDQPQHF

J gene: TRBJ2-7
clone size: .
V gene: TRBV7-2
D gene: .
CDR3 DNA: TGTGCCAGCAGCTTAGTTTCCAGTACCTACGAGCAGTACTTC
CDR3 protein: CASSLVSSTYEQYF

J gene: TRBJ2-7
clone size: few
V gene: TRBV2
D gene: .
CDR3 DNA: TGTGCCAGCAGTGAGATTTACGAGCAGTACTTC
CDR3 protein: CASSEIYEQYF

J gene: TRBJ2-5
clone size: .
V gene: TRBV7-7
D gene: .
CDR3 DNA: TGTGCCAGCAGCCCACCGGTAGCAGGAGGGGAGACCCAGTACTTC
CDR3 protein: CASSPPVAGGETQYF

J gene: TRBJ1-6
clone size: many
V gene: TRBV20-1
D gene: .
CDR3 DNA: TGCAGTGCTAATCCCACAGGGTCGGTCTATAATTCACCCCTCCACTTT
CDR3 protein: CSANPTGSVYNSPLHF

J gene: TRBJ2-7
clone size: .
V gene: TRBV6-5
D gene: .
CDR3 DNA: TGTGCCAGCTGGGGACCGAGCTCCTACGAGCAGTACTTC
CDR3 protein: CASWGPSSYEQYF

J gene: TRBJ1-1
clone size: .
V gene: TRBV6-2/TRBV6-3
D gene: .
CDR3 DNA: TGTGCCAGCAGTTACCGAAGACCGTTCGGAGCTTTCTTT
CDR3 protein: CASSYRRPFGAFF

J gene: TRBJ1-4
clone size: .
V gene: TRBV18
D gene: .
CDR3 DNA: TGTGCCAGCTCACCACGTATAACAGCGTCTAATGAAAAACTGTTTTTT
CDR3 protein: CASSPRITASNEKLFF

J gene: TRBJ1-2
clone size: few
V gene: TRBV20-1
D gene: .
CDR3 DNA: TGCAGTGCTAGAGATGCTAATAGATATGGCTACACCTTC
CDR3 protein: CSARDANRYGYTF

J gene: TRBJ2-7
clone size: .
V gene: TRBV12-3/TRBV12-4
D gene: .
CDR3 DNA: TGTGCCAGCAGTTTCGACCAACCCTCCTACGAGCAGTACTTC
CDR3 protein: CASSFDQPSYEQYF

J gene: TRBJ1-1
clone size: .
V gene: TRBV10-3
D gene: .
CDR3 DNA: TGTGCCATCAGTGAGAGTGGTCGGGAGAACACTGAAGCTTTCTTT
CDR3 protein: CAISESGRENTEAFF

J gene: TRBJ2-5
clone size: few
V gene: TRBV5-1
D gene: TRBD1
CDR3 DNA: TGCGCCAGCAGCGCCCAGGACAGGGCCCAAGAGACCCAGTACTTC
CDR3 protein: CASSAQDRAQETQYF

J gene: TRBJ2-7
clone size: .
V gene: TRBV20-1
D gene: TRBD2
CDR3 DNA: TGCAGTGCCTTCTCCTCTAGCGGGAGTAGGAACGAGCAGTACTTC
CDR3 protein: CSAFSSSGSRNEQYF